Sequencing of this TCR beta chain was carried out in a study of blood T cell repertoires in COVID-19 (dated by TCRdb to between 2020 and 2021). With regard to the full study: Collaborator samples came from the United States, Italy and Spain and covered acute and convalescent phases of COVID-19. The samples were drawn from two sources: the first 160 participants of the ongoing ImmuneRACE study, and 1,000 to 1,500 subjects contributed by 6 global collaborators. Deeply sampled blood TCRbeta repertoires from subjects exposed to, actively infected with, or recovered from COVID-19 were included in the dataset. The repertoires were released in a freely available public database meant as a resource for research on the immune response to SARS-CoV-2. The prospective study material was composed of cDNA or gDNA derived from T cells, B-cell-depleted T cells, or PBMCs. HLA class I and class II types, where available, came from metadata supplied by the sample provider rather than from assay-based typing. Nearly every sample came with metadata listing a de-identified subject ID, COVID-19 status, age in years and sex. Results the study describes overall, beyond this receptor: The amount of clinical and demographic metadata varied by source and participant and was provided uncurated.

Regarding this clone: The clone's antigen remains unknown. No much larger clonotype is one base removed from it; base qualities were not supplied.

The immunoSEQ Assay, a bias-controlled multiplex PCR, was used to amplify TCRbeta CDR3 regions from genomic DNA. For the original study's pipeline: The number of nucleated cells in each sample was estimated from the amplification of reference gene primers within the assay. To quantify the absolute abundance of each unique TCRbeta CDR3 rearrangement, sequence reads were collapsed and filtered. For each sample, productive Simpson clonality was calculated as the square root of Simpson's diversity index across productive rearrangements. TCRdb provides this immuneACCESS table in a form limited to in-frame rearrangements. Some clones are lacking; in checked studies, under half of them reflect an unresolved V gene, and why the rest are absent is not known. D and trimming were read from the DNA, whereas the V and J calls and clone size are those reported in that table. The sample records about 500,000 clones, roughly 89% of which are singletons. The ten largest clonotypes hold approximately 0.9% of the sample.

The CDR3 starts with the cysteine, ends with the phenylalanine, and has 14 residues. This entry keeps only the CDR3 DNA: 42 bases, framed from base 1. According to the germline V gene (reference sequence), CDR1 reads PRHDT and CDR2 reads FYEKMQ. V trim: 5 bases; J trim: 2 bases; unmatched bases: 3. One collaborating source in Seattle enrolled patients while the patients were actively infected and followed the patients over time throughout the course of disease. The collaborating institutions used their own protocols to collect whole blood in K2EDTA tubes. For TCRbeta analysis, collaborator samples were shipped as frozen whole blood, as isolated PBMCs, or as DNA extracted from either sample type.

The V gene is TRBV13 and the J gene is TRBJ2-7, and 10 junctional nucleotides match TRBD1. Sequences were obtained from peripheral blood. This TCR was recovered from a man younger than 30 with COVID-19, enrolled during active disease. The CDR3 reads CASSQGQGAYEQYF. The bases read TGTGCCAGCAGCCAAGGACAGGGGGCCTACGAGCAGTACTTC.